Listed here are 3 T cell receptor beta chains from one sample, sequenced in a study of early stage breast cancer tumors. The assay was immunoSEQ multiplex PCR, and TCRdb's table has in-frame clones only and misses some. The table includes 39,000 or so clones, about 73% detected once. Sequenced input: blood. The source is a person between 45 and 65 years old with breast cancer.

The chain recombines TRBV19 with TRBJ1-6; 8 positions match TRBD1. The CDR3 consists of 14 residues. The germline CDR1 and CDR2 sequences are LNHDA and SQIVND (reference sequence). After removal of 7 bases from V and 10 bases from J, the junction contained 9 bases not matched to a gene. The DNA for the CDR3 is TGTGCCAGTAACCCAGGGGGCGTAGGGTCACCCCTCCACTTT. Encoded protein: CASNPGGVGSPLHF.

V gene TRBV6-4 combines with J gene TRBJ2-3; D is unclear. V lost 3 bases to trimming and J lost 2 bases, with 12 bases between them. The CDR3 loop spans 15 amino acids. From germline, CDR1 is MRHNA and CDR2 SNTAGT. The CDR3 sequence: CASSEFAAVTDTQYF. CDR3 in DNA: TGTGCCAGCAGTGAGTTTGCGGCTGTCACAGATACGCAGTATTTT.

The rearrangement joins TRBV7-8 to TRBJ2-5; 7 bases line up with TRBD2. Germline V gives CDR1 SGHVS, CDR2 FQNEAQ. CDR3 length: 14 amino acids. Trimming cost V 8 bases and J 2 bases; bases outside gene matches: 8. CDR3 bases: TGTGCCAGCCGTTCCTGGGGGGGGCAAGAGACCCAGTACTTC. Translated, it gives CASRSWGGQETQYF.